Each of the 6 T cell receptor beta chains below was sequenced from the same sample in a study of blood T cell repertoires in COVID-19. Using immunoSEQ multiplex PCR, the repertoire was profiled, and TCRdb retains in-frame clones only, with some absent. The table includes around 260,000 clones, roughly 90% detected once. Sequencing was performed on peripheral blood. The receptors originated from a young woman with active or convalescent COVID-19.

This clone was recorded only once. The chain links TRBV18 to TRBJ2-5; a weak D match, TRBD2 (6 bases). Trimming took 1 base from V and 8 from J, leaving 17 bases between them. This CDR3 has 15 amino acids. The germline V gene has CDR1 KGHSH and CDR2 LQKENI. The CDR3 region has the DNA TGTGCCAGCTCACCACGGGGAGGAGACGGAAATACCCAGTACTTC. It translates to CASSPRGGDGNTQYF.

This chain connects TRBV19 to TRBJ2-3, with D perhaps TRBD2 (6 bases). The CDR3 is made up of 17 amino acids. Germline-derived CDR1 and CDR2 are LNHDA and SQIVND (reference sequence). V lost 5 bases and J lost 2, with 20 bases in between. The CDR3 loop reads CASSSGGGWRNTDTQYF. CDR3 nucleotide sequence: TGTGCCAGTAGTTCAGGTGGGGGGTGGCGGAACACAGATACGCAGTATTTT.

CDR3: CASSVAGEETQYF. CDR3 DNA: TGCGCCAGCAGCGTAGCGGGGGAAGAGACCCAGTACTTC. The rearrangement links TRBV4-1 to TRBJ2-5; 9 nucleotides line up with TRBD2. J lost 3 bases, V lost 5 bases, and 1 base had no gene match. Germline loops: CDR1 MGHRA, CDR2 YSYEKL. This CDR3 region has 13 residues.

V is TRBV6-5 and J is TRBJ1-5; 9 positions agree with TRBD1. V trimming: 4 bases; J trimming: 6 bases; junction bases outside the gene matches: 7. Per germline, CDR1 MNHEY and CDR2 SVGAGI. The CDR3 runs 15 residues. CDR3 in amino acids: CASSSGTGNSQPQHF. The CDR3 DNA reads as TGTGCCAGCAGTTCCGGGACAGGGAATAGTCAGCCCCAGCATTTT.

The chain has TRBV19 and TRBJ1-2; the D gene is possibly TRBD1 (5 bases). The CDR3 runs to 15 residues. The germline V gene has CDR1 LNHDA and CDR2 SQIVND (reference sequence). The ends were cut back, 3 bases at V and 6 bases at J, with 17 bases in the middle. CDR3 in amino acids: CASSILGDRGNGYTF. CDR3 sequence (DNA): TGTGCCAGTAGTATCCTGGGGGACCGGGGGAATGGCTACACCTTC.

The chain joins TRBV7-9 to TRBJ1-2; no reliable D call. CDR1 and CDR2 from the germline V gene are SEHNR and FQNEAQ (reference sequence). The CDR3 consists of 14 residues. V lost 1 base and J 8 bases, leaving 14 bases between the germline ends. The CDR3 nucleotides are TGTGCCAGCAGCTTAGGCCGACGTGCGGAGGGCTACACCTTC. It specifies CASSLGRRAEGYTF.